The sample holds many counts of the clone carrying this T cell receptor beta chain. The antigen is not known. The sample comes from a study of identical twins. Whole-study results and caveats: Beta clonotypes that were abundant in cord blood contained fewer insertions, a pattern absent from memory repertoires. Twin-shared out-of-frame alpha sequences showed excess low generation probability. Beta out-of-frame sequences showed weaker excess sharing between twins.

TCRdb re-called the 5' RACE reads with MiXCR, one entry per CDR3 protein. The top ten clones hold approximately 2% of a sample with roughly 690,000 distinct CDR3 sequences, roughly 6% of them seen once. With no exceptions, donors were healthy Caucasians. Trimming took 6 bases from V and 5 from J, leaving 19 bases between them. The CDR3 covers 15 residues. The V and J genes are TRBV12-3 or TRBV12-4 and TRBJ2-5; the D call may be TRBD1 or TRBD2 (5 bases each). The sample consisted of naive T cells sorted from blood. This clonotype originated in a man between 18 and 29 years old in good health. In DNA, the CDR3 is TGTGCCAGCAGCCAACGGACGGGGACCCTTGAGACCCAGTACTTC. Translated: CASSQRTGTLETQYF.